The clone carrying this T cell receptor beta chain turned up a few times. Each CDR3 protein gets one entry after TCRdb re-called the 5' RACE reads with MiXCR. The top ten hold about a sixth of the sample, which has approximately 340,000 distinct CDR3 sequences, roughly 8.7% seen once. This sample was included in a study of T cells after yellow fever vaccination. V lost 4 bases and J lost 4; bases outside the gene matches: 9. The CDR3 totals 15 residues. Germline-derived CDR1 and CDR2 are SGHNT and YYREEE (reference sequence). The source material was PBMCs, sampled on the day of the first yellow fever vaccination. The V and J genes are TRBV5-4 and TRBJ2-5; 8 bases are a match to TRBD1. The receptor was derived from a man between 18 and 29 years old who received the YFV17D yellow fever vaccine. The CDR3, as DNA: TGTGCCAGCAGCCCGGCACAGGGGGGAGGAGAGACCCAGTACTTC. This translates into CASSPAQGGGETQYF.